This T cell receptor (beta chain) was observed in a study of T cells after yellow fever vaccination. Study context: The SMART-Seq v4 Ultra Low Input method served to prepare the low-cell-number fractions. Study-level points and caveats: Only a minor proportion of clonotypes was detected across both CD4 and CD8 compartments.

A 5'RACE template-switching step, the method used to make TCR cDNA, added a universal primer site and UMIs. TCRdb fed the 5' RACE reads into MiXCR, producing one record per CDR3 protein. This table holds under 500,000 distinct CDR3 sequences, under 20% found once. For this clonotype: Its specificity is not known.

The receptor comes from a man younger than 35 who received the YFV17D yellow fever vaccine. The sample in question was PBMCs, obtained before the yellow fever booster vaccination.

The CDR3 is CASSQDGAVAYYGYTF. The CDR3 region has the DNA TGTGCCAGCAGCCAAGATGGAGCCGTAGCTTACTATGGCTACACCTTC. The genes are TRBV3-1 and TRBJ1-2; the D is unclear. Germline loops: CDR1 LGHDT, CDR2 YNNKEL (reference sequence). V was trimmed by 0 bases and J by 3 bases, leaving 14 bases between them. CDR3 length equals 16 residues.